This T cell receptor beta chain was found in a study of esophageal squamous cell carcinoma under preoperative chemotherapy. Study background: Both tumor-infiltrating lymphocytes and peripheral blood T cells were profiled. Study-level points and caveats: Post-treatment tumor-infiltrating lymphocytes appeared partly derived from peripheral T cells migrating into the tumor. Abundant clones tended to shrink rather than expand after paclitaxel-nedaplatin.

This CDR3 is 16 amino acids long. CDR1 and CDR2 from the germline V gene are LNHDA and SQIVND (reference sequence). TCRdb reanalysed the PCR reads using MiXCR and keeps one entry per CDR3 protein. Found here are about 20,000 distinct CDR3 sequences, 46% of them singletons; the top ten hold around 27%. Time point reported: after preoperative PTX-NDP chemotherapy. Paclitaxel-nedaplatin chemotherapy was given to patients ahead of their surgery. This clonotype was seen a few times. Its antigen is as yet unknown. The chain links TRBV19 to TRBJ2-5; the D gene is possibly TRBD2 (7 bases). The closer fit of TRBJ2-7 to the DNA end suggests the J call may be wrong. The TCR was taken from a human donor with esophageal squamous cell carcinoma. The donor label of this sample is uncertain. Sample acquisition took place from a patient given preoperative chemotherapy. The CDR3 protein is CASSTLGGEGPYEQYF. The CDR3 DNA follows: TGTGCCAGTAGTACCCTAGGGGGGGAAGGCCCCTACGAGCAGTACTTC.